The present TCR beta chain was sequenced within a study of human T cells and chemical hapten exposure. This clonotype was observed at least ten times. The antigen is undetermined. Time point in this sample: patch test 1, 2 weeks after DPC sensitization. Treatment noted: therapeutic diphenylcyclopropenone sensitization with weekly scalp DPC. Study-level points and caveats: Against controls, expanded TCRs gave rise to significantly more large CDR3 similarity clusters.

Individual cDNA molecules in this library carried unique molecular identifiers. TCRdb re-called the RACE reads through MiXCR, storing one row per CDR3 protein. The sample holds roughly 380,000 distinct CDR3 sequences, 4% to 5.5% seen once. This sample comprised whole blood, obtained in connection with sensitization to the hapten diphenylcyclopropenone (DPC). The TCR originated in a woman between 50 and 59 years old with alopecia areata. Some clones in this sample may be carry-over from other donors' samples.

In DNA form, the CDR3 reads TGTGCCAGCAGCTCGGGACGAGAGGATTCACCCCTCCACTTT. Translation: CASSSGREDSPLHF. V is TRBV7-6 and J is TRBJ1-6; D possibly corresponds to TRBD1 (5 bases). The length of the CDR3 is 14 residues. The germline V gene has CDR1 SGHVS and CDR2 FNYEAQ. V gave up 4 bases and J gave up 8 bases, with 12 bases separating them.